This T cell receptor (beta chain) was found in a study of blood T cell repertoires in COVID-19. Germline V gene data show CDR1 as GTSNPN and CDR2 as SVGIG (reference sequence). Trimming pared 1 base from V and 5 bases from J, leaving 19 bases between. There are 16 residues in the CDR3. Measured with immunoSEQ multiplex PCR; TCRdb has only the in-frame clones, and not every one. Of 250,000 to 300,000 clones listed, 70% to 90% were seen once; the top ten hold 11%. This clone was recorded only once. This clonotype was sampled from an older woman with acute or convalescent COVID-19. Material for sequencing was peripheral blood. The chain recombines TRBV30 with TRBJ2-3; TRBD2 might be the D (7 bases). The CDR3 spells CAWSGLGGRGKDTQYF. In DNA, the CDR3 is TGTGCCTGGAGTGGCTTGGGGGGGCGAGGGAAAGATACGCAGTATTTT.